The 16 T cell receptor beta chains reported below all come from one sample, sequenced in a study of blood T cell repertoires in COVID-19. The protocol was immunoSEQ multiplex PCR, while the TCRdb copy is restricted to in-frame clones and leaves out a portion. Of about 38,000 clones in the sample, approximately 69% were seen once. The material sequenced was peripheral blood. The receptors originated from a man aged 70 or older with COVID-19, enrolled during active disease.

This chain's CDR3 is CATSHSITDTQYF. CDR3 DNA: TGTGCCACCAGCCATTCTATTACGGATACGCAGTATTTT. The chain recombines TRBV24-1 with TRBJ2-3; unclear D gene. This CDR3 has 13 amino acids. Trimming took off 7 bases at V and 6 bases at J, with 13 bases between the two ends. Per germline, CDR1 KGHDR and CDR2 SFDVKD.

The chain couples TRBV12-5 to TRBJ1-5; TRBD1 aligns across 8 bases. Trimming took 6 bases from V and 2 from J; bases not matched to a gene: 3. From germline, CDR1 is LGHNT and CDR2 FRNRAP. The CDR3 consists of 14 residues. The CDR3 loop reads CASGDREGNQPQHF. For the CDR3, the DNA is TGTGCTAGTGGGGACAGGGAGGGCAATCAGCCCCAGCATTTT.

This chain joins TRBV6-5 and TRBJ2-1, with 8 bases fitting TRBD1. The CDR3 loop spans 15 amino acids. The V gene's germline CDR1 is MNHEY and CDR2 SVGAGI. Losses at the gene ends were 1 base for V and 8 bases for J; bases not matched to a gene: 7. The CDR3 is CASSYFGQGIDEQFF. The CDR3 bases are TGTGCCAGCAGTTACTTTGGACAGGGAATCGATGAGCAGTTCTTC.

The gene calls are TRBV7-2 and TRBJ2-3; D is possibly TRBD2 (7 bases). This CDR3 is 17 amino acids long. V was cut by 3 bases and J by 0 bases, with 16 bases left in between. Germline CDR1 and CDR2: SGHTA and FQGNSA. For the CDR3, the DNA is TGTGCCAGCAGCTTCGGTGGCGGGGGACATAGCACAGATACGCAGTATTTT. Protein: CASSFGGGGHSTDTQYF.

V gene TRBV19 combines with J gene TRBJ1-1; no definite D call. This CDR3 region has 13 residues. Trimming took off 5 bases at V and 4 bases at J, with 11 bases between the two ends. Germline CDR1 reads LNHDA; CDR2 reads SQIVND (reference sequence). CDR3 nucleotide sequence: TGTGCCAGTAGTCCTCTGGGAGTCACTGAAGCTTTCTTT. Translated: CASSPLGVTEAFF. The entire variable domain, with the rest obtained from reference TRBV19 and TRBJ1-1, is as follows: DGGITQSPKYLFRKEGQNVTLSCEQNLNHDAMYWYRQDPGQGLRLIYYSQIVNDFQKGDIAEGYSVSREKKESFPLTVTSAQKNPTAFYLCASSPLGVTEAFFGQGTRLTVV.

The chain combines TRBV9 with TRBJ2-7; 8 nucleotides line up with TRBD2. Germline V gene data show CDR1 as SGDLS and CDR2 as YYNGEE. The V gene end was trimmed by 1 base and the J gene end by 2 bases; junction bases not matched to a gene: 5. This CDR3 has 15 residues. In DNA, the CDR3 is TGTGCCAGCAGCGTATCGGGGGGGGCCGCCTACGAGCAGTACTTC. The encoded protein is CASSVSGGAAYEQYF.

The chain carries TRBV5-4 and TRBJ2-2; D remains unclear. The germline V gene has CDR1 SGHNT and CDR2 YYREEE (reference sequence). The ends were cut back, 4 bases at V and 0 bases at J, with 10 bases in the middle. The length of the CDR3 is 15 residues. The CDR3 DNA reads TGTGCCAGCAGCCGACAATTCACGAACACCGGGGAGCTGTTTTTT. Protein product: CASSRQFTNTGELFF.

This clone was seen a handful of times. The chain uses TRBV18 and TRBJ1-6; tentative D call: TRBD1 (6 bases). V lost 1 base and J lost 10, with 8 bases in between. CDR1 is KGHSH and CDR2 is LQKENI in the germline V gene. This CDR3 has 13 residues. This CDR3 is CASSPQGDSPLHF. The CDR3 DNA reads TGTGCCAGCTCACCACAGGGGGACTCACCCCTCCACTTT.

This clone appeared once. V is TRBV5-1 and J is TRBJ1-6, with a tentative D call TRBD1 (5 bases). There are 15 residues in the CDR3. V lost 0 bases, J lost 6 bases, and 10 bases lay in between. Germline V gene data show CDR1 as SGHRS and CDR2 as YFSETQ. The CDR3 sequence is CASSLALGANSPLHF. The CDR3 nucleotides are TGCGCCAGCAGCTTGGCCCTAGGGGCTAATTCACCCCTCCACTTT.

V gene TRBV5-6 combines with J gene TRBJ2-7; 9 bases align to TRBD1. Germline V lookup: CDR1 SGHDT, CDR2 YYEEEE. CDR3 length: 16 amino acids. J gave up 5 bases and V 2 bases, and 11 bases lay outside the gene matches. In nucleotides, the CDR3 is TGTGCCAGCAGCTTTTTCTACCCGGGACAGGGTGACGAGCAGTACTTC. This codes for CASSFFYPGQGDEQYF.

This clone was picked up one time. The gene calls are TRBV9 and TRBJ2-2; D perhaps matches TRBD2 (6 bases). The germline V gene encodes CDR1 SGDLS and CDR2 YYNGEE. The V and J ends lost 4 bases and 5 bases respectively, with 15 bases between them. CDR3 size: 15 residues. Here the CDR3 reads CASSPRAAGTGELFF. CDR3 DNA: TGTGCCAGCAGCCCTCGAGCGGCGGGGACCGGGGAGCTGTTTTTT.

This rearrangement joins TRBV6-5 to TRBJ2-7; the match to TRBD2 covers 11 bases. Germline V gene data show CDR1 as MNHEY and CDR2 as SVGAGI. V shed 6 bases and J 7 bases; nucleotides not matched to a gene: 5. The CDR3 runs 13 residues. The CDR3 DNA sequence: TGTGCCAGCAGCTCATGGACTAGCGGGGAGCAGTACTTC. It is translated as CASSSWTSGEQYF.

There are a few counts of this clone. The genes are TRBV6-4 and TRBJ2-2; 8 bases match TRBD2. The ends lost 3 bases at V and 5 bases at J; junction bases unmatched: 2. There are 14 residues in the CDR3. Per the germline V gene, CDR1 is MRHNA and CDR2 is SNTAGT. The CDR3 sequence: CASSEGGRTGELFF. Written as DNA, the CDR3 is TGTGCCAGCAGTGAAGGCGGGAGGACCGGGGAGCTGTTTTTT.

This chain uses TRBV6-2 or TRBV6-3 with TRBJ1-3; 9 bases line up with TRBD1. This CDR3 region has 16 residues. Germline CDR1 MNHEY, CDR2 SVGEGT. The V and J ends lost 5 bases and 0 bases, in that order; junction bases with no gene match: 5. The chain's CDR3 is CASSLGQGSSGNTIYF. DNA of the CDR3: TGTGCCAGCAGTCTGGGACAGGGAAGCTCTGGAAACACCATATATTTT.

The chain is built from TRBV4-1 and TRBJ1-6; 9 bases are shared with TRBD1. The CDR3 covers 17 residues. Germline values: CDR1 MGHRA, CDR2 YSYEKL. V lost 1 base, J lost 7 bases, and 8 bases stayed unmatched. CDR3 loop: CASSQGLQGARNSPLHF. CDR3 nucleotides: TGCGCCAGCAGCCAAGGCCTACAGGGGGCTCGGAATTCACCCCTCCACTTT.

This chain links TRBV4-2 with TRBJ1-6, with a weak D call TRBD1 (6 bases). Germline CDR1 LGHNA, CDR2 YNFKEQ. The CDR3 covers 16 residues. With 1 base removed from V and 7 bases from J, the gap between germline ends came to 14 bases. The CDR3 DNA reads TGTGCCAGCAGCCAAGTATCCGACAGGTTGAATTCACCCCTCCACTTT. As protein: CASSQVSDRLNSPLHF.